This section outlines one TCR beta chain sequence together with its context. The protocol was immunoSEQ multiplex PCR, while the TCRdb copy is restricted to in-frame clones and leaves out a portion. Of approximately 400,000 clones in the sample, approximately 81% are singletons; the top ten hold 3% to 4%. With 6 bases clipped from V and 2 bases from J, the junction kept 5 bases outside the gene matches. CDR3 size: 15 residues. Germline CDR1 reads MDHEN; CDR2 reads SYDVKM. This entry is derived from a study of Ad26.COV2.S vaccination and SARS-CoV-2 variants. Treatment of the sample: over 15 received Ad26.COV2.S at low or high dose, single or two shots; 5 received placebo; per-sample allocation not given. Sampling happened 63 days after the first vaccine or placebo injection.

The chain has TRBV28 and TRBJ2-3, with 10 bases identical to TRBD2. This TCR was recovered from a person between 18 and 59 years old who received the Ad26.COV2.S COVID-19 vaccine or a placebo. Material: peripheral blood, obtained in a trial of Ad26.COV2.S vaccine versus placebo. Here the CDR3 DNA reads TGTGCCAGCAGCCCAACTAGCGGGGTCACAGATACGCAGTATTTT. As protein: CASSPTSGVTDTQYF.